A single sample gave rise to the 18 T cell receptor beta chains below, sequenced in a study of blood T cell repertoires in COVID-19. The table came from immunoSEQ multiplex PCR; TCRdb's copy has only in-frame clones and leaves some out. The sample consists of 150,000 to 200,000 clones, 70% to 90% of them appearing once. Sequenced material: peripheral blood. The receptors stem from a human donor with active or convalescent COVID-19. The donor label of this sample is uncertain.

This chain uses TRBV25-1 with TRBJ1-1, with D hard to call. CDR1 is MGHDK, CDR2 SYGVNS, per germline. CDR3 length equals 11 residues. Trimming shortened V by 5 bases and J by 6 bases, and 7 bases separated the two germline ends. In DNA, the CDR3 is TGTGCCAGCAGTATGGCGGCTGAAGCTTTCTTT. This codes for CASSMAAEAFF.

The V and J genes are TRBV7-9 and TRBJ2-5, with D perhaps TRBD2 (6 bases). V was trimmed by 2 bases and J by 4 bases, leaving 8 bases between them. The germline V gene has CDR1 SEHNR and CDR2 FQNEAQ (reference sequence). CDR3 length: 13 amino acids. In DNA form, the CDR3 reads TGTGCCAGCAGCTTACTTAGCGGAGAGACCCAGTACTTC. Protein product: CASSLLSGETQYF.

The genes are TRBV19 and TRBJ2-1, with 10 bases identical to TRBD1. CDR1 and CDR2 (germline): LNHDA, SQIVND (reference sequence). J was trimmed by 6 bases and V by 3 bases; bases with no gene match: 2. CDR3 length equals 14 residues. The CDR3 nucleotides are TGTGCCAGTAGTATGGGACAGGGGATCAATGAGCAGTTCTTC. It yields the protein CASSMGQGINEQFF.

V usage is TRBV7-9 and J usage is TRBJ2-7, with TRBD1 as a possible D gene (5 bases). V was clipped by 0 bases and J by 2 bases, with 11 bases between them. Germline lookup yields CDR1 SEHNR and CDR2 FQNEAQ (reference sequence). The CDR3 runs to 15 residues. The CDR3 loop is CASSLAPDNTYEQYF. In DNA form, the CDR3 reads TGTGCCAGCAGCTTAGCACCGGACAATACCTACGAGCAGTACTTC.

The chain is built from TRBV4-1 and TRBJ1-1, with 8 nucleotides matching TRBD1. From germline, CDR1 is MGHRA and CDR2 YSYEKL. The CDR3 has 15 residues. V shed 1 base and J 3 bases; nucleotides not matched to a gene: 4. The CDR3 reads CASSQGGTGDTEAFF. For the CDR3, the DNA is TGCGCCAGCAGCCAAGGGGGGACAGGCGACACTGAAGCTTTCTTT.

The V gene is TRBV5-1, the J gene TRBJ2-3; 12 bases agree with TRBD2. Germline V lookup: CDR1 SGHRS, CDR2 YFSETQ. Trimming took 2 bases from V and 4 from J; bases not matched to a gene: 5. The length of the CDR3 is 16 residues. The CDR3 protein is CASSLGLAGSSDTQYF. The CDR3, as DNA: TGCGCCAGCAGCTTAGGACTAGCGGGATCGTCAGATACGCAGTATTTT. The full variable domain, rest sourced from reference TRBV5-1 and TRBJ2-3, is KAGVTQTPRYLIKTRGQQVTLSCSPISGHRSVSWYQQTPGQGLQFLFEYFSETQRNKGNFPGRFSGRQFSNSRSEMNVSTLELGDSALYLCASSLGLAGSSDTQYFGPGTRLTVL.

This clone showed up just a few times. The rearrangement joins TRBV28 to TRBJ1-5; D perhaps matches TRBD1 (5 bases). The V end lost 6 bases, the J end lost 0 bases, and 12 bases lay between the germline ends. Germline CDR1 is MDHEN and CDR2 is SYDVKM. CDR3 length: 15 residues. CDR3: CASSFDSHSNQPQHF. CDR3 DNA sequence: TGTGCCAGCAGCTTCGACAGCCATAGCAATCAGCCCCAGCATTTT.

The rearrangement joins TRBV30 to TRBJ2-1; 12 bases are a match to TRBD2. The CDR3 length is 19 residues. Germline lookup yields CDR1 GTSNPN and CDR2 SVGIG (reference sequence). J lost 4 bases, V lost 0 bases, and 13 bases had no gene match. Written as DNA, the CDR3 is TGTGCCTGGAGTGTACTGGCTAGCGGGAGGGCCGGTTTGTACAATGAGCAGTTCTTC. Its protein product is CAWSVLASGRAGLYNEQFF.

This clone was counted once. An end of the junction does not agree with germline; a read error may underlie this. This chain joins TRBV7-7 and TRBJ2-2, with a weak D call TRBD1 (5 bases). The CDR3 is made up of 15 amino acids. CDR1 and CDR2 from the germline V gene are SSHAT and FNYEAQ (reference sequence). The CDR3 is CASSLNAGSDGELFF. The CDR3 nucleotides read TGTGCTAGCAGCTTAAATGCAGGGTCGGACGGGGAGCTGTTTTTT.

This chain links TRBV28 with TRBJ1-2; 8 positions match TRBD1. CDR1 is MDHEN and CDR2 is SYDVKM in the germline V gene. This CDR3 comprises 15 residues. The V segment lost 5 bases and the J segment 8 bases; nucleotides outside the gene matches: 13. Written as DNA, the CDR3 is TGTGCCAGCAGTGTATCGCAGGGGGCACTGGAGGGCTACACCTTC. This translates into CASSVSQGALEGYTF.

The V gene is TRBV3-1 (or the pseudogene TRBV3-2), the J gene TRBJ2-1, with 14 nucleotides matching TRBD2. Trimming took 3 bases from V and 7 from J; bases not matched to a gene: 2. There are 15 residues in the CDR3. The germline gives CDR1 LGHDT, CDR2 YNNKEL (reference sequence). The CDR3 reads CASSHGTSGRNEQFF. In nucleotides, the CDR3 is TGTGCCAGCAGCCACGGGACTAGCGGGAGAAATGAGCAGTTCTTC.

About this clone: The same CDR3 is also encoded by other DNA sequences in this sample. The gene calls are TRBV2 and TRBJ1-2; 8 positions agree with TRBD1. CDR1 is SNHLY, CDR2 FYNNEI, per germline. J was trimmed by 2 bases and V by 3 bases; bases with no gene match: 2. The length of the CDR3 is 14 residues. Here the CDR3 reads CASSERQGNYGYTF. The DNA of the CDR3 is TGTGCCAGCAGTGAGAGACAGGGGAACTATGGCTACACCTTC.

The J gene is TRBJ1-6, the V gene TRBV30, with unresolved D. The CDR3 contains 13 residues. Trimming shortened V by 0 bases and J by 10 bases, and 10 bases separated the two germline ends. The germline gives CDR1 GTSNPN, CDR2 SVGIG (reference sequence). This CDR3 reads CAWSVWVGSPLHF. The CDR3 DNA sequence: TGTGCCTGGAGTGTCTGGGTGGGCTCACCCCTCCACTTT.

J is TRBJ2-3 and V is TRBV13; weak D call: TRBD1 (5 bases). Germline loops: CDR1 PRHDT, CDR2 FYEKMQ (reference sequence). V was pared by 4 bases and J by 2 bases, with 7 bases between. The CDR3 runs to 13 residues. DNA of the CDR3: TGTGCCAGCAGCTGGGGCGACACAGATACGCAGTATTTT. It encodes CASSWGDTDTQYF.

V is TRBV10-1 and J is TRBJ1-4; D is perhaps TRBD1 (6 bases). The length of the CDR3 is 15 residues. Trimming took 1 base from V and 7 from J, leaving 13 bases between them. CDR1 and CDR2 from the germline V gene are WNHNN and SYGVQD (reference sequence). CDR3 in amino acids: CASSEWGGAPEKLFF. The DNA of the CDR3 is TGCGCCAGCAGTGAGTGGGGGGGGGCACCTGAAAAACTGTTTTTT.

CDR3 amino acids: CATRDSSQGGNQPQHF. CDR3 bases: TGTGCCACCCGAGATTCGTCGCAGGGTGGCAATCAGCCCCAGCATTTT. The V gene is TRBV24-1, the J gene TRBJ1-5; D is possibly TRBD1 (5 bases). V lost 9 bases to trimming and J lost 2 bases, with 19 bases between them. Germline-derived CDR1 and CDR2 are KGHDR and SFDVKD. The CDR3 has 16 amino acids.

Only one count was recorded for this clone. The rearrangement uses TRBV7-9 and TRBJ2-7; 7 nucleotides agree with TRBD1. The CDR3 is 14 residues long. CDR1 and CDR2 from the germline V gene are SEHNR and FQNEAQ (reference sequence). J was trimmed by 3 bases and V by 4 bases; bases with no gene match: 6. Here the CDR3 reads CASSSSGTVYEQYF. The CDR3, as DNA: TGTGCCAGCAGCTCCTCCGGGACAGTCTACGAGCAGTACTTC.

The genes are TRBV5-1 and TRBJ1-6, with 10 nucleotides matching TRBD1. The CDR3 has 15 amino acids. V was pared by 0 bases and J by 7 bases, with 1 base of the junction left unmatched. Germline lookup yields CDR1 SGHRS and CDR2 YFSETQ. The CDR3 sequence is CASSLGDRGNSPLHF. The CDR3 DNA is TGCGCCAGCAGCTTGGGGGACAGGGGCAATTCACCCCTCCACTTT. Together with reference TRBV5-1 and TRBJ1-6, the CDR3 gives the full variable domain: KAGVTQTPRYLIKTRGQQVTLSCSPISGHRSVSWYQQTPGQGLQFLFEYFSETQRNKGNFPGRFSGRQFSNSRSEMNVSTLELGDSALYLCASSLGDRGNSPLHFGNGTRLTVT.